This T cell receptor beta chain was retrieved from a study of T cells in Graves' hyperthyroidism and ophthalmopathy. Amplified regions were TCR beta CDR3 sequences from RNA transcripts. When the TCR CDR3 underwent first-round RT-PCR, the HTBI primer set was used. TCRdb recomputed calls from the multiplex PCR reads with MiXCR, one row per CDR3 protein. The sample consists of about 560,000 distinct CDR3 sequences, about a sixth of them appearing once. The CDR3 totals 15 residues. The V and J ends lost 0 bases and 2 bases respectively, with 11 bases between them. Looked up from germline, CDR1 is DFQATT and CDR2 is SNEGSKA (reference sequence).

The TCR was taken from a woman under 40 with Graves' hyperthyroidism. The V gene is TRBV20-1, the J gene TRBJ1-5, with unresolved D. Specimen: blood. In nucleotides, the CDR3 is TGCAGTGCTAGAGATGTCGGGGTTGGCAATCAGCCCCAGCATTTT. Its translation: CSARDVGVGNQPQHF.